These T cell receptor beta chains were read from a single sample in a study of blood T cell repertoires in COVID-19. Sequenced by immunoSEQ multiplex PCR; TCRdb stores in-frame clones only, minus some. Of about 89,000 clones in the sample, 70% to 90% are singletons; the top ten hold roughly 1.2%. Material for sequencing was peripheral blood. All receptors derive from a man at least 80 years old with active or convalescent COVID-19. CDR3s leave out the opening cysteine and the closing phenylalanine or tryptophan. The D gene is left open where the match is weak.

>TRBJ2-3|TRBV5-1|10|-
ASSLDGITQY
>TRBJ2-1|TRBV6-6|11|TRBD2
ASRTSGTNEQF
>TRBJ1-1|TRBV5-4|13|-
ASSPTGGWDTEAF
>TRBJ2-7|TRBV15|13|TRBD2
ATSPKTGLAHEQY
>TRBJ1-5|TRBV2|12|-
ASSELGAGQPQH
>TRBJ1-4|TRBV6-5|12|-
ASSYSTANEKLF
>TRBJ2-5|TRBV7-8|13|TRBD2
ASSRGGSGKETQY
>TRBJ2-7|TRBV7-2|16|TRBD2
ASSLALAGVIGGSEQY
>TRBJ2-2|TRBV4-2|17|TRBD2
ASSLRGGSGAANTGELF
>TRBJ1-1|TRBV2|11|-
ATNSLLNTEAF
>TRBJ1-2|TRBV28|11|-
ASSFQGNYGYT
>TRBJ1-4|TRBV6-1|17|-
ASSATLRPTAGLNEKLF
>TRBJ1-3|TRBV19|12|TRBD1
ASSGTGVGNTIY
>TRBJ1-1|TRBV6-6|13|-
ASTPRSGGGTEAF
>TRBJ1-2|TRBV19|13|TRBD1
ASRPPGQGRYGYT
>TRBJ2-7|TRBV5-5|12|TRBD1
ASSPRTGWYEQY
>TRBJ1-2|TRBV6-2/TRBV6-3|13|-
ASSYSAFRTYGYT
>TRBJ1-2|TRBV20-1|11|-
SASEGADYGYT
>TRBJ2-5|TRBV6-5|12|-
ASSLGQFGETQY
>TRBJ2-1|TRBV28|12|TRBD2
ASEGLASYNEQF
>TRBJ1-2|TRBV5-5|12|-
ASSQETGGDGYT
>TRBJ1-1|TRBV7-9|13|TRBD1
ASSFSPGGFSEAF
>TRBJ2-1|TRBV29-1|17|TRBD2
SVEDQGTSGRALYNEQF
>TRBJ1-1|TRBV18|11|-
ASSPGRNTEAF
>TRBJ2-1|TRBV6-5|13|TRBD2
ASRPTSGGPLEQF
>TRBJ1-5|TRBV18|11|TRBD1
ASSKDRNQPQH
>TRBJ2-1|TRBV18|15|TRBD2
ASSPPSLAGGHNEQF
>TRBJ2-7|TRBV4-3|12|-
ASSQGSVSYEQY
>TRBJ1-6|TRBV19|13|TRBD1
ASSADRGYNSPLH
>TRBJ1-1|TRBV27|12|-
ARGGSGGPLEAF
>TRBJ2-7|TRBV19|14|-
ASSDAGQGFSYEQY
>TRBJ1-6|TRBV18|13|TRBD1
ASSPQGAQTSPLH
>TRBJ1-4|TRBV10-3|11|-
AISESPGEKLF
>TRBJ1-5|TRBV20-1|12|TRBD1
SASPGTGDQPQH
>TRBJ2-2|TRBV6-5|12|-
ASSTGLNTGELF
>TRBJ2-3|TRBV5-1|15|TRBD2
ASRPRTSGTNTDTQY
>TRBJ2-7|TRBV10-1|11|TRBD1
AKGQGLTYEQY
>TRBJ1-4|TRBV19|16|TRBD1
ASSIRPGTGINAEKLF
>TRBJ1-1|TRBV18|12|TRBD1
ASSPPGGDTEAF
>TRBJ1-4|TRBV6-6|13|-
ASSYFQGFGEKLF
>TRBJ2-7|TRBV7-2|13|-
ATASLGGGSYEQY
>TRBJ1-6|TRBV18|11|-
ASREGLDSPLH
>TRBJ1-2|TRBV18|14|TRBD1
ASSPQGTGLNYGYT
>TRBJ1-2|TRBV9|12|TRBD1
ASSPGQANYGYT
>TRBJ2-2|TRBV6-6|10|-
ASVSNTGELF
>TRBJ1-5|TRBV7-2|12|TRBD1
ASSPGQGSQPQH
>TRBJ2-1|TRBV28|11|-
ATKRREWNEQF
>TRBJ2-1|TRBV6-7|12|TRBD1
ARRRGQGYNEQF
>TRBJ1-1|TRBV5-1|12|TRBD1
ASSLPGTGNEAF
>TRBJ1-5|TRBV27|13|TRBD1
ASSLGQGLNQPQH
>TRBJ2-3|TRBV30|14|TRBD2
ACKRGLAEFTDTQY
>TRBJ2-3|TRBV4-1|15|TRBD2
ASSQEDLAGGSDTQY
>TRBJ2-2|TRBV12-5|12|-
ASGNWAAAGELF
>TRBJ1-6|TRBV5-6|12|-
ASSQPGHGSPLH
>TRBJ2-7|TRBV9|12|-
ASSVAVGEYEQY
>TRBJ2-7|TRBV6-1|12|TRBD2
ASSPGRALGEQY
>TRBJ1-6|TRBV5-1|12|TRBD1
ASSYGQVNSPLH
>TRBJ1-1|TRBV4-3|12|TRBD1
ASSHNTQGTEAF
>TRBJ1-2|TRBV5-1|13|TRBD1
ASSSRDRGRDGYT